The text below deals with one T cell receptor beta chain. The antigen is unknown. These data come from a study of T cells in Graves' hyperthyroidism and ophthalmopathy. Study findings and constraints: Ophthalmopathy was distinguished from stable hyperthyroidism by 13 V-J signatures.

Subjects aged 18 to 65 presented with newly diagnosed hyperthyroidism of less than 2 months' duration. CDR1 and CDR2 (germline): SEHNR, FQNEAQ (reference sequence). The ends were cut back, 5 bases at V and 4 bases at J, with 11 bases in the middle. The CDR3 is 13 amino acids. From RNA transcripts, TCR beta CDR3 regions were amplified. TCR CDR3 regions were first amplified by RT-PCR with HTBI primers. TCRdb reprocessed the multiplex PCR reads with MiXCR, giving one entry per CDR3 protein. The sample consists of some 600,000 distinct CDR3 sequences, just over 45% of them appearing once. J is TRBJ2-5 and V is TRBV7-9, with D possibly being TRBD1 (6 bases). This sequence originates from a woman aged 18-29 years with Graves' hyperthyroidism. Sequencing input: peripheral blood or thyroid tissue (not recorded which). CDR3 sequence: CASSRGNRETQYF. The CDR3 DNA follows: TGTGCCAGCAGCAGGGGGAACAGAGAGACCCAGTACTTC.